A single sample is the source of the 7 T cell receptor beta chains below, sequenced in a study of T cells expressing NK-cell markers. No DNA is given; TCRdb re-called the 5' RACE reads and lists each CDR3 protein once. The specimen's table records over 350,000 distinct CDR3 sequences. Sequenced sample: blood T cells: a sorted CD56 or NKG2C T cell subset, CD4+ or CD8+ T cells, or bulk PBMC T cells (not recorded which). Every receptor here comes from a woman aged 45-60 years in good health.

The chain carries TRBV19 and TRBJ2-3; the D gene TCRdb calls, TRBD1, cannot be checked with no DNA. This CDR3 has 16 residues. Per germline, CDR1 LNHDA and CDR2 SQIVND (reference sequence). The CDR3 reads CASSIDLGQGTDTQYF.

This chain links TRBV3-1 with TRBJ2-3. Germline-derived CDR1 and CDR2 are LGHDT and YNNKEL (reference sequence). There are 14 residues in the CDR3. CDR3 protein: CASSQDRGTDTQYF.

CDR3: CASSLRGQGSIGTEAFF. The chain employs TRBV7-9 and TRBJ1-1; no DNA is available, so the TRBD1 call from TCRdb remains unchecked. Per germline, CDR1 SEHNR and CDR2 FQNEAQ (reference sequence). CDR3 length: 17 amino acids.

The rearrangement joins TRBV4-1 to TRBJ2-3; TCRdb names TRBD2, which stays unverified in the absence of DNA. From germline, CDR1 is MGHRA and CDR2 YSYEKL. The CDR3 is 19 amino acids. CDR3 sequence: CASSQDEGVQLSSTDTQYF.

The chain links TRBV24-1 to TRBJ2-1; TCRdb's D call of TRBD1 is untestable without DNA. CDR3 length: 14 residues. Germline CDR1 reads KGHDR; CDR2 reads SFDVKD. The CDR3 sequence: CATSDPGTGNEQFF.

The rearrangement uses TRBV15 and TRBJ2-7. The CDR3 consists of 15 residues. Germline CDR1 and CDR2: LNHNV and YYDKDF (reference sequence). This chain's CDR3 is CATSRGRQGTYEQYF.

The V gene is TRBV6-6, the J gene TRBJ2-3. Per the germline V gene, CDR1 is MNHNY and CDR2 is SVGAGI (reference sequence). The CDR3 is 12 residues long. The CDR3 loop reads CASSYYGDTQYF.